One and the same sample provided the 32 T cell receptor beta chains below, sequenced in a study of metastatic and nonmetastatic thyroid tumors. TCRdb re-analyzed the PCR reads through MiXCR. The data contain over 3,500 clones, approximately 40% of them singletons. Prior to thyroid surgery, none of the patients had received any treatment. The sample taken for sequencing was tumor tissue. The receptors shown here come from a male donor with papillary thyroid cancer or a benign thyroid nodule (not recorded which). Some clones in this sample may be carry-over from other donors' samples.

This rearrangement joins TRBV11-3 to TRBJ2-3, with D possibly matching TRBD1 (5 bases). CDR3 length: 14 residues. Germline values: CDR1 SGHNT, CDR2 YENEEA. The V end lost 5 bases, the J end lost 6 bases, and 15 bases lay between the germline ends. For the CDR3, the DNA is TGTGCCAGCAGCAATGGACACGGCTTTGATACGCAGTATTTT. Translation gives CASSNGHGFDTQYF.

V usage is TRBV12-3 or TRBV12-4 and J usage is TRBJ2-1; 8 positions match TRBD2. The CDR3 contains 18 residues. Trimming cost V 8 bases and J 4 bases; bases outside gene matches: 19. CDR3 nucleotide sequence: TGTGCCAGCGGGTCGGGAGCAATAGCGGGGCGACCATACAATGAGCAGTTCTTC. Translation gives CASGSGAIAGRPYNEQFF.

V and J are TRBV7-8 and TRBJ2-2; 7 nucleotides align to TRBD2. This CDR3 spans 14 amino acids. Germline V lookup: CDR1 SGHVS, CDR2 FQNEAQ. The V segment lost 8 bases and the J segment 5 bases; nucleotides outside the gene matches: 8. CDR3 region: CASGRAGVTGELFF. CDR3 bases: TGTGCCAGCGGAAGGGCGGGAGTTACCGGGGAGCTGTTTTTT.

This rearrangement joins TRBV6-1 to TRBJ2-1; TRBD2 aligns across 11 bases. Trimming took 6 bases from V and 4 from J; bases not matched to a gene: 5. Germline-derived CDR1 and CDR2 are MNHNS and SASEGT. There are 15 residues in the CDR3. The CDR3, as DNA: TGTGCCAGCAGAGAAATAGCGGGAGGGTACAATGAGCAGTTCTTC. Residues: CASREIAGGYNEQFF.

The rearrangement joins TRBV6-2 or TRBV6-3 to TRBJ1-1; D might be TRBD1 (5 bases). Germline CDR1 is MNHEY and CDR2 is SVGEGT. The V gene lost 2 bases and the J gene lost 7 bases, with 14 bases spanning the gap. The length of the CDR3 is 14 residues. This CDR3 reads CASSYGISGGEAFF. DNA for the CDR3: TGTGCCAGCAGTTACGGTATTTCGGGGGGTGAAGCTTTCTTT.

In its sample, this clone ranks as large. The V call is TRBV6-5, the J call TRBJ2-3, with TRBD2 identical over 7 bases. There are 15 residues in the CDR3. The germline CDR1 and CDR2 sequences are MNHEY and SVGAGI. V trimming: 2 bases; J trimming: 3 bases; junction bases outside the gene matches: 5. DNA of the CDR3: TGTGCCAGCAGTTACAGGGCGGGAGCAACAGATACGCAGTATTTT. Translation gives CASSYRAGATDTQYF.

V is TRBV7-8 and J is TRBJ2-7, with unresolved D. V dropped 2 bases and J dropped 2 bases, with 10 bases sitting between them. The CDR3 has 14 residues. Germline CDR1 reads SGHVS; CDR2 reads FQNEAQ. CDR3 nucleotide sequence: TGTGCCAGCAGCTTAAGAGACTTACCCTACGAGCAGTACTTC. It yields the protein CASSLRDLPYEQYF. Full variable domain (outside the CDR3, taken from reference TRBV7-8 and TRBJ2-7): GAGVSQSPRYKVAKRGQDVALRCDPISGHVSLFWYQQALGQGPEFLTYFQNEAQLDKSGLPSDRFFAERPEGSVSTLKIQRTQQEDSAVYLCASSLRDLPYEQYFGPGTRLTVT.

The CDR3 is CASSLVPGTGDEKLFF. For the CDR3, the DNA is TGTGCCAGCAGCTTGGTGCCCGGGACAGGGGATGAAAAACTGTTTTTT. J is TRBJ1-4 and V is TRBV5-8, with TRBD1 matching over 10 bases. Per germline, CDR1 SGHTS and CDR2 YDEGEE. The CDR3 is 16 residues long. V shed 0 bases and J 6 bases; nucleotides not matched to a gene: 5.

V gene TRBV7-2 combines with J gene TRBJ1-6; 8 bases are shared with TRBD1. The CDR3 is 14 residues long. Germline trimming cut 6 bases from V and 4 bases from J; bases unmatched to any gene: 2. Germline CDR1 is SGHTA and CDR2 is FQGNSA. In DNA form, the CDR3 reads TGTGCCAGCAGACGACAGGGGTATAATTCACCCCTCCACTTT. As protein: CASRRQGYNSPLHF.

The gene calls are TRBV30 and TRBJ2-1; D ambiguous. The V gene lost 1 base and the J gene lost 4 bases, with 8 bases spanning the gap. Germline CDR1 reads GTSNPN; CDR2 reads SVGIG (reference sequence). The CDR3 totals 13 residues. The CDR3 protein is CAWSGTVYNEQFF. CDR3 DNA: TGTGCCTGGAGTGGGACGGTGTACAATGAGCAGTTCTTC.

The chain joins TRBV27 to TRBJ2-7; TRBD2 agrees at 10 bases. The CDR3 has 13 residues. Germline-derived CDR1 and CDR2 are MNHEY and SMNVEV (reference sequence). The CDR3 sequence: CATQRGGHYEQYF. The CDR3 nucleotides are TGTGCGACGCAGCGGGGGGGCCACTACGAGCAGTACTTC.

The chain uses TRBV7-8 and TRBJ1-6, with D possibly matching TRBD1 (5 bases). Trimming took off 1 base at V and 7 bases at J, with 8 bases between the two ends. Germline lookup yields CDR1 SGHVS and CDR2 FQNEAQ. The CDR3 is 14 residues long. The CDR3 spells CASSLGGGNSPLHF. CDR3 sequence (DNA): TGTGCCAGCAGCTTAGGGGGCGGGAATTCACCCCTCCACTTT.

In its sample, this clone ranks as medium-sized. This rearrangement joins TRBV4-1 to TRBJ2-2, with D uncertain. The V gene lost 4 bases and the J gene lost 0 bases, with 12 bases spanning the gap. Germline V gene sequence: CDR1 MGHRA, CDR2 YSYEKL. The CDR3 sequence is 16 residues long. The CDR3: CASSPMGSANTGELFF. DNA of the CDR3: TGCGCCAGCAGCCCAATGGGATCCGCGAACACCGGGGAGCTGTTTTTT.

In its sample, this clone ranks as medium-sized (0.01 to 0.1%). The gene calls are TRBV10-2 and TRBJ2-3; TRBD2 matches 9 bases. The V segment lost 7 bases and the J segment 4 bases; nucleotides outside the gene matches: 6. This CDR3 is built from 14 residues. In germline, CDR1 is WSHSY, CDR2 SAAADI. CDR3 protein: CASNGGRAPDTQYF. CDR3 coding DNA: TGCGCCAGCAATGGCGGGAGGGCCCCAGATACGCAGTATTTT.

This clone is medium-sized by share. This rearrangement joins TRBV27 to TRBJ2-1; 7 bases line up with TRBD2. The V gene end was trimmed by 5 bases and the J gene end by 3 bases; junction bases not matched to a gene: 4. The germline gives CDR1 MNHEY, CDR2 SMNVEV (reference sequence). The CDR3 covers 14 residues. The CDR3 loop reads CASSPLADYNEQFF. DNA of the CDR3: TGTGCCAGCAGTCCCCTAGCGGACTACAATGAGCAGTTCTTC.

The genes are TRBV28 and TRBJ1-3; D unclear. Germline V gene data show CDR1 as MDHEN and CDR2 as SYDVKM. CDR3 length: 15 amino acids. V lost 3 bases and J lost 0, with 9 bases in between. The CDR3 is CASSLWGTSGNTIYF. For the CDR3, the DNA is TGTGCCAGCAGTTTGTGGGGTACCTCTGGAAACACCATATATTTT.

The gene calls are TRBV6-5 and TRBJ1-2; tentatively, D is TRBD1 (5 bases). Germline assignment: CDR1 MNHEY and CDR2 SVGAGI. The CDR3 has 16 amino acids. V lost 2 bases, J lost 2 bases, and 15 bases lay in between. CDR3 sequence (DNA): TGTGCCAGCAGTTACAGCCGTTGGGGGGGGAACTATGGCTACACCTTC. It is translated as CASSYSRWGGNYGYTF.

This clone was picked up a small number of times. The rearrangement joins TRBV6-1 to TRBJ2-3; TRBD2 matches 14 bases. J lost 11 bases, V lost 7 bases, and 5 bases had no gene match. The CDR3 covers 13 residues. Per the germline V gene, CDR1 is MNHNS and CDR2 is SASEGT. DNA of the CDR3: TGTGCCAGCACTGGGGGGACTAGCGGGAGGCAGTATTTT. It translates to CASTGGTSGRQYF.

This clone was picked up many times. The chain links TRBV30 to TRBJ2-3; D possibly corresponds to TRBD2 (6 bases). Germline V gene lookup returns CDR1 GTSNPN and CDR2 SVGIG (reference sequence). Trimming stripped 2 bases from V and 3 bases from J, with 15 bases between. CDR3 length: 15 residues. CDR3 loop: CAWSSRDSFTDTQYF. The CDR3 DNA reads TGTGCCTGGAGTAGTCGGGACTCCTTTACAGATACGCAGTATTTT.

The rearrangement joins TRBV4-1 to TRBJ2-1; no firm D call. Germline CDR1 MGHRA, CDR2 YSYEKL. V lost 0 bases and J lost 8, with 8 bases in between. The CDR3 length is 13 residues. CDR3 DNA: TGCGCCAGCAGCCAAGAGGCCCAGGATGAGCAGTTCTTC. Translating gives CASSQEAQDEQFF.

In DNA form, the CDR3 reads TGCGCCAGCAGTGATCCGGCAGGGGAGGTAATTTCACCCCTCCACTTT. Protein: CASSDPAGEVISPLHF. The V and J genes are TRBV10-2 and TRBJ1-6; perhaps TRBD1 as D (6 bases). CDR3 size: 16 residues. Trimming cost V 3 bases and J 9 bases, with 18 bases left between them. Germline CDR1 and CDR2: WSHSY and SAAADI.

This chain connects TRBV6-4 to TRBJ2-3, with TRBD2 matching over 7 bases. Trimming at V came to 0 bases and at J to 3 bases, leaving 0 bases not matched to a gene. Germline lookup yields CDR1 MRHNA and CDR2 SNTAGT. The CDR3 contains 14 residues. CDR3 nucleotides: TGTGCCAGCAGTGACTCGCGGGAGACAGATACGCAGTATTTT. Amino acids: CASSDSRETDTQYF.

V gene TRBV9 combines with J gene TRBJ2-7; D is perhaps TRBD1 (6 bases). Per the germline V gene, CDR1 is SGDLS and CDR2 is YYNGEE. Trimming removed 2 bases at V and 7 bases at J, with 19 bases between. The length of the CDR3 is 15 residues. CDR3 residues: CASSVEQGFLEEQYF. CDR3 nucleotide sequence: TGTGCCAGCAGCGTTGAACAGGGTTTCCTGGAGGAGCAGTACTTC. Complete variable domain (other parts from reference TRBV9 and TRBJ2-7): DSGVTQTPKHLITATGQRVTLRCSPRSGDLSVYWYQQSLDQGLQFLIQYYNGEERAKGNILERFSAQQFPDLHSELNLSSLELGDSALYFCASSVEQGFLEEQYFGPGTRLTVT.

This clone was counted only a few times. CDR3 DNA sequence: TGTGCCAGTGCAAGCCCGGGACAGCTTAGCTACGAGCAGTACTTC. Amino acids: CASASPGQLSYEQYF. This chain uses TRBV28 with TRBJ2-7, with TRBD1 matching over 7 bases. CDR3 length equals 15 residues. CDR1 is MDHEN and CDR2 is SYDVKM in the germline V gene. V trimming: 9 bases; J trimming: 3 bases; junction bases outside the gene matches: 14.

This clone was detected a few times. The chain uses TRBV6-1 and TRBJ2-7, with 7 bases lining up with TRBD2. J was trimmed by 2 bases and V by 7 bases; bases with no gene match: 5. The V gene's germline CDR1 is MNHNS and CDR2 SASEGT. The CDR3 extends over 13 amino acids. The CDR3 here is CASIPGGPYEQYF. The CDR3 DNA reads TGTGCCAGCATCCCGGGAGGTCCCTACGAGCAGTACTTC.

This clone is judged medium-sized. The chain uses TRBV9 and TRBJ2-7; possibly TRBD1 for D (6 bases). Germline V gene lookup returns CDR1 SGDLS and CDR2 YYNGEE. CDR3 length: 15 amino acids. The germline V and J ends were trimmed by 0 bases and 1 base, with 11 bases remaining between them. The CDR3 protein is CASSVAGTFSYEQYF. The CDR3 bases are TGTGCCAGCAGCGTAGCAGGGACATTTTCCTACGAGCAGTACTTC.

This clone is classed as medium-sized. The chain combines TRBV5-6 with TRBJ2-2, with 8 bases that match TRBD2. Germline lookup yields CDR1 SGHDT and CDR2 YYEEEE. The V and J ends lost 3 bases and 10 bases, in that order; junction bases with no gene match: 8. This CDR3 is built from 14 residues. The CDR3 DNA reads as TGTGCCAGCAGCTCGGGACTAGGGCGGGTGGAGCTGTTTTTT. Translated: CASSSGLGRVELFF.

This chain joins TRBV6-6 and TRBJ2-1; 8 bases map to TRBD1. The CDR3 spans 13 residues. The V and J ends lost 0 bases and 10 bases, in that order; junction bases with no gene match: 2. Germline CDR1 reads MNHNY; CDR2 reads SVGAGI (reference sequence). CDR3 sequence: CASSYSGQAEQFF. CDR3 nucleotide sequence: TGTGCCAGCAGTTACTCGGGACAGGCAGAGCAGTTCTTC.

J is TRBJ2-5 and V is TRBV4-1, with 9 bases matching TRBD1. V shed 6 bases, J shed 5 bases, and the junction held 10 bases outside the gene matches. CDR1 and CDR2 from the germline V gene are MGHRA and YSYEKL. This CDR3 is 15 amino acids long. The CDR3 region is CASRALGQGRETQYF. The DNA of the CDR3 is TGCGCCAGCAGAGCATTGGGACAGGGAAGGGAGACCCAGTACTTC.

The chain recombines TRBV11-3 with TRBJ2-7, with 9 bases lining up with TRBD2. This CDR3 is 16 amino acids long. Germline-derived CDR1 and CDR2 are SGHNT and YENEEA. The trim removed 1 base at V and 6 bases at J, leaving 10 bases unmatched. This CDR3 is CASSLGGTSHLLEQYF. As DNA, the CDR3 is TGTGCCAGCAGCTTAGGCGGGACTAGCCACCTCCTCGAGCAGTACTTC.

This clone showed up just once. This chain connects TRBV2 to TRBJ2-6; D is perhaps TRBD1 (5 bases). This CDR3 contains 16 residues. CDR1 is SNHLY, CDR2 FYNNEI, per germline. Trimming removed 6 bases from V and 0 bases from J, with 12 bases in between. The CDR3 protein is CASSQQAASGANVLTF. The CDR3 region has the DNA TGTGCCAGCAGCCAACAGGCGGCCTCTGGGGCCAACGTCCTGACTTTC.

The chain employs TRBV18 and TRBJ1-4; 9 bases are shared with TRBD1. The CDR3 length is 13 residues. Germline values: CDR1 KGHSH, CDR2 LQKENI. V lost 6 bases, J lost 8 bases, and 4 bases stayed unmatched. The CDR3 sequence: CASSPGQGEKLFF. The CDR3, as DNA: TGTGCCAGCTCTCCGGGACAGGGCGAAAAACTGTTTTTT.